The rows below give T cell receptor beta chains drawn from one sample of a study of blood T cell repertoires in COVID-19. Data came from immunoSEQ multiplex PCR; TCRdb stores just in-frame clones and leaves some out. The data contain about 320,000 clones, about 84% of them seen just once; the ten biggest clones take up 1.5% to 2%. The specimen sequenced was peripheral blood. The receptors were gathered from a woman in her forties or fifties with acute or convalescent COVID-19. Both conserved end residues are part of each CDR3. Each record gives: D gene, V gene, clone size, J gene, CDR3 DNA, CDR3 protein. D genes are given only for firm matches. Part of the rows lack a size; the others show once, few, many or a class for expanded clones.

TRBD2	TRBV6-5	NA	TRBJ2-7	TGTGCCAGCAGTTATCGTTCCAGCGGGAGTGGCTACGAGCAGTACTTC	CASSYRSSGSGYEQYF
NA	TRBV28	NA	TRBJ2-7	TGTGCCAGCAGTTTAGACAGTTCCTACGAGCAGTACTTC	CASSLDSSYEQYF
NA	TRBV5-1	NA	TRBJ2-5	TGCGCCAGCAGCTCTGGACAGCAAGAGACCCAGTACTTC	CASSSGQQETQYF
NA	TRBV6-4	NA	TRBJ1-3	TGTGCCAGCAGTGTACAGGGAAGCTCTGGAAACACCATATATTTT	CASSVQGSSGNTIYF
NA	TRBV6-6	NA	TRBJ2-1	TGTGCCAGCAGTCCTAGAGAGGGCGGTGAGCAGTTCTTC	CASSPREGGEQFF
NA	TRBV7-2	NA	TRBJ2-5	TGTGCCAGCAGCTTCAGGGCAGAAGAGACCCAGTACTTC	CASSFRAEETQYF
TRBD1	TRBV6-2/TRBV6-3	NA	TRBJ2-7	TGTGCCAGCAGTTACTCTAGTGGGACAGGCTCCTACGAGCAGTACTTC	CASSYSSGTGSYEQYF
TRBD1	TRBV19	NA	TRBJ1-1	TGTGCCAGTAGTTCAAGACAGGGGATCGCTGAAGCTTTCTTT	CASSSRQGIAEAFF
NA	TRBV10-2	NA	TRBJ2-2	TGCGCCAGCACCGGGCGGGAGAACACCGGGGAGCTGTTTTTT	CASTGRENTGELFF
NA	TRBV7-6	NA	TRBJ2-7	TGTGCCAGCAGCTTAGGAGGGTACGAGACCTACGAGCAGTACTTC	CASSLGGYETYEQYF
NA	TRBV29-1	NA	TRBJ2-7	TGCAGCGTTGAAGTACAGCAAACCTACGAGCAGTACTTC	CSVEVQQTYEQYF
NA	TRBV12-1	NA	TRBJ1-1	TGTGCCAGCAGCTTCGGACAGGGCGAAGCTTTCTTT	CASSFGQGEAFF
TRBD1	TRBV29-1	NA	TRBJ1-5	TGCAGCGTCACCGGGACAGGGGATTCTCAGCCCCAGCATTTT	CSVTGTGDSQPQHF
TRBD1	TRBV19	NA	TRBJ2-2	TGTGCCAGTAGTAGGACAGGGGGAACCGGGGAGCTGTTTTTT	CASSRTGGTGELFF
NA	TRBV5-1	few	TRBJ2-7	TGCGCCAGCAGTCGTCCAGGAACTTCCCGCTTTCGGAACGAGCAGTACTTC	CASSRPGTSRFRNEQYF
TRBD1	TRBV11-2	NA	TRBJ1-5	TGTGCCAGCAGCGGACAGGGTCAGCCCCAGCATTTT	CASSGQGQPQHF
TRBD1	TRBV28	NA	TRBJ2-3	TGTGCCACCACCGGGACAGGGCGAACAGATACGCAGTATTTT	CATTGTGRTDTQYF
NA	TRBV9	NA	TRBJ2-1	TGTGCCAGCAGCGCCTACGGAGGAGAGCAGTTCTTC	CASSAYGGEQFF
TRBD1	TRBV5-8	NA	TRBJ2-5	TGTGCCAGCAGCGAGGGACAGACACAAGAGACCCAGTACTTC	CASSEGQTQETQYF
NA	TRBV7-2	NA	TRBJ2-1	TGTGCCAGCAGCTTAGTTTCGATTAGCACGGGGAATGAGCAGTTCTTC	CASSLVSISTGNEQFF
NA	TRBV20-1	once	TRBJ2-1	TGCAGTGCTCGGTCCTACAATGAGCAGTTCTTC	CSARSYNEQFF
TRBD1	TRBV27	NA	TRBJ1-1	TGTGCCAGCAGTGCCCGCCCGGGACAGGGGGCGTTAGGGTTGAACACTGAAGCTTTCTTT	CASSARPGQGALGLNTEAFF
TRBD1	TRBV4-1	once	TRBJ2-7	TGCGCCAGCAGCCGAAACACAGGGGGCCTCACCTACGAGCAGTACTTC	CASSRNTGGLTYEQYF
TRBD1	TRBV7-6	NA	TRBJ2-7	TGTGCCAGCAGCTTGGGGGGTGACAGGGGGTACGAGCAGTACTTC	CASSLGGDRGYEQYF
TRBD1	TRBV2	once	TRBJ2-7	TGTGCCAGCAGTGACGGACAGGGGGGATCCTACGAGCAGTACTTC	CASSDGQGGSYEQYF
NA	TRBV7-2	NA	TRBJ2-3	TGTGCCAGCAGTCATTCAGATACGCAGTATTTT	CASSHSDTQYF
TRBD1	TRBV28	NA	TRBJ1-2	TGTGCCAGCAGGACGACAGGGTACTATGGCTACACCTTC	CASRTTGYYGYTF
TRBD2	TRBV30	NA	TRBJ2-1	TGTGCCTGGAGACTAGCGGGAGGGCACAATGAGCAGTTCTTC	CAWRLAGGHNEQFF
NA	TRBV9	NA	TRBJ1-5	TGTGCCAGCAGCGTAGGGGCAGGGAATCAGCCCCAGCATTTT	CASSVGAGNQPQHF
TRBD2	TRBV7-2	NA	TRBJ2-7	TGTGCCAGCAGCCCTAGGACTAGCGGGAGATCCTACGAGCAGTACTTC	CASSPRTSGRSYEQYF
NA	TRBV7-2	NA	TRBJ1-2	TGTGCCAGCAGCTTAGCGAGGTTTGGGGGCGATGGGGGCTACACCTTC	CASSLARFGGDGGYTF
NA	TRBV2	NA	TRBJ2-5	TGTGCCAGCAGTGCTCTGGCAAACCAAGAGACCCAGTACTTC	CASSALANQETQYF
TRBD2	TRBV24-1	NA	TRBJ2-7	TGTGCCACCAGTGGTATGACTAGCGGGTCTACGGGGGAGCAGTACTTC	CATSGMTSGSTGEQYF
TRBD2	TRBV5-1	NA	TRBJ2-3	TGCGCCAGCAGCTCCCTAGCGGGAGGGGGCACAGATACGCAGTATTTT	CASSSLAGGGTDTQYF
TRBD2	TRBV19	NA	TRBJ2-7	TGTGCCAGCTCGAGCGGGAGGCCACCACTTAGATACGAGCAGTACTTC	CASSSGRPPLRYEQYF
NA	TRBV11-2	NA	TRBJ1-1	TGTGCCAGCAGCTTAGCTGCATTGGGGCAGCCTTTTACTGCAGCTTTCTTT	CASSLAALGQPFTAAFF
TRBD2	TRBV28	NA	TRBJ2-3	TGTGCCAGCAGTTTAGCTAGCGGGAGCCCAGATACGCAGTATTTT	CASSLASGSPDTQYF
NA	TRBV5-1	NA	TRBJ2-3	TGCGCCAGCAGCTTGGTCGGGAGCCTCACAGATACGCAGTATTTT	CASSLVGSLTDTQYF
NA	TRBV10-3	NA	TRBJ2-3	TGTGCCATCAGTGAGGGTTCCGGAGGCACAGATACGCAGTATTTT	CAISEGSGGTDTQYF